This T cell receptor (beta chain) comes out of a study of blood T cell repertoires in COVID-19. Germline V gene lookup returns CDR1 MNHEY and CDR2 SVGEGT. This CDR3 region has 15 residues. V lost 0 bases, J lost 1 base, and 10 bases lay in between. Only in-frame clones appear in the TCRdb table, and some are missing; sequencing was by immunoSEQ multiplex PCR. The sample holds roughly 250,000 clones, 83% seen once. Material for sequencing was peripheral blood. This receptor was identified in a woman aged 50 to 60 with acute or convalescent COVID-19. The chain joins TRBV6-2 or TRBV6-3 to TRBJ2-7; D possibly corresponds to TRBD1 (5 bases). For the CDR3, the DNA is TGTGCCAGCAGTTACTCGGGGCAGCAGTCCTACGAGCAGTACTTC. Translating gives CASSYSGQQSYEQYF.